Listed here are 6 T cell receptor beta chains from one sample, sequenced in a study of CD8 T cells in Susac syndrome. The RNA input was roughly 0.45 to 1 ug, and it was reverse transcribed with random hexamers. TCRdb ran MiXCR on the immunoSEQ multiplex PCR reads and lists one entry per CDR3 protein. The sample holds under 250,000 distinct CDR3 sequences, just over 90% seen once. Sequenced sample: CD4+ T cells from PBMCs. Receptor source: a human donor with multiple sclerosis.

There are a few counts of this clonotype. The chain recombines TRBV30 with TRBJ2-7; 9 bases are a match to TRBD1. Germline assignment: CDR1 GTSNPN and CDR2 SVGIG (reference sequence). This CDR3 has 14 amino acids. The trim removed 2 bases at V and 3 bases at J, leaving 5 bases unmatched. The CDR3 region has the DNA TGTGCCTGGAGTTTGGGGGACAGGGTCTACGAGCAGTACTTC. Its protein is CAWSLGDRVYEQYF.

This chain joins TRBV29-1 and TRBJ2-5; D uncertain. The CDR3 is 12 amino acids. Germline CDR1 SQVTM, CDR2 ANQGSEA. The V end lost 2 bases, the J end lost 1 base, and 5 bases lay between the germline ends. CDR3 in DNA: TGCAGCGTTGAACTGGGCCAAGAGACCCAGTACTTC. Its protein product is CSVELGQETQYF.

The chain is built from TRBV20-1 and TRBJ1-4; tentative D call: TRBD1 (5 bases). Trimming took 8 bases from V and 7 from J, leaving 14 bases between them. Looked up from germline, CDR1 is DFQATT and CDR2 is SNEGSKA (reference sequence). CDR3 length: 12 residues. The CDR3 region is CSLYQGGEKLFF. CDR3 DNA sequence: TGCAGTCTCTACCAGGGTGGTGAAAAACTGTTTTTT.

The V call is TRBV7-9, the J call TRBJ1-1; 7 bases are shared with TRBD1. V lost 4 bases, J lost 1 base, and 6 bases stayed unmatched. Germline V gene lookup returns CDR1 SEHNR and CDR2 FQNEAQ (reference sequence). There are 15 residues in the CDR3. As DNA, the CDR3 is TGTGCCAGCAGCTCGACAGGGAGGCCGAACACTGAAGCTTTCTTT. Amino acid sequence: CASSSTGRPNTEAFF.

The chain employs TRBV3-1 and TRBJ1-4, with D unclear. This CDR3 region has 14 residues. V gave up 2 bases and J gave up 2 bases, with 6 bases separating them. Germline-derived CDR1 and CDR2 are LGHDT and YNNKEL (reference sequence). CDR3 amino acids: CASSQSSTNEKLFF. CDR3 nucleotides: TGTGCCAGCAGCCAATCTAGCACTAATGAAAAACTGTTTTTT.

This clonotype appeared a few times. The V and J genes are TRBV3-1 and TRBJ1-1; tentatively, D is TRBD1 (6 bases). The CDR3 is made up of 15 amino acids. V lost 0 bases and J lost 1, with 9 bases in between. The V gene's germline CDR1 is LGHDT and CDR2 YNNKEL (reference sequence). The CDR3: CASSQDSRGNTEAFF. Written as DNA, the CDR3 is TGTGCCAGCAGCCAAGACAGCAGGGGGAACACTGAAGCTTTCTTT.